The T cell receptor beta chain under discussion was sequenced for a study of shared clonotypes between healthy human individuals. Overall study findings and caveats: Clonotypes not shared had lower generation probabilities than those common to all four donors.

The germline CDR1 and CDR2 sequences are MNHEY and SMNVEV (reference sequence). This CDR3 is 17 amino acids long. V lost 4 bases to trimming and J lost 5 bases; unmatched junction nucleotides: 12. Note on this clone: Its antigen is currently unknown.

Profiled with immunoSEQ multiplex PCR; TCRdb holds only in-frame clones, not every one. The sample shows 550,000 to 850,000 clones, roughly 72% of them seen only once. The V and J genes are TRBV27 and TRBJ2-1; 9 bases are a match to TRBD2. The receptor was derived from a woman aged 30 to 39 in good health. The sequenced material came from memory CD4+ T cells sorted from blood. The sample's subset: CD45RA-negative fraction. CDR3 DNA: TGTGCCAGCAGTTCCATTCTCCTAGCGGGGTCTAACAATGAGCAGTTCTTC. Its protein is CASSSILLAGSNNEQFF.